The following is a T cell receptor beta chain sequence with its context. Antigen unknown. The CDR3 consists of 20 residues. CDR1 and CDR2 from the germline V gene are MGHRA and YSYEKL. V shed 5 bases, J shed 0 bases, and the junction held 17 bases outside the gene matches. The data belong to a study of brain T cells in children with intractable seizures. Overall study findings and caveats: Absence of clones before surgery may stem from lower sequencing depth. Patients' HCMV serostatus was unknown; virus specificity rests on CDR3 similarity alone.

Only cases whose brain tissue showed the highest T cell transcript signatures were sequenced. Pre-surgery treatment included at least one anti-epileptic drug. The method was immunoSEQ multiplex PCR; TCRdb's version includes in-frame clones alone and lacks a portion of them. This table has about 64,000 clones, approximately 95% appearing once. V is TRBV4-1 and J is TRBJ2-1, with 9 bases lining up with TRBD2. This TCR came from a boy under two years old with focal cortical dysplasia and intractable seizures. The source material was peripheral blood, sampled at surgery. The CDR3 loop is CASSSPRSSGKPSSYNEQFF. The CDR3 DNA is TGCGCCAGCAGCTCCCCAAGGTCTAGCGGGAAGCCTTCCTCCTACAATGAGCAGTTCTTC.